Shown below are 19 T cell receptor beta chains from a single sample sequenced in a study of shared clonotypes between healthy human individuals. TCRdb keeps only in-frame clones here, not all; method: immunoSEQ multiplex PCR. The sample has 2 million to 3 million clones, 93% seen once. Source material: naive CD4+ T cells from PBMCs. The subset denotes: CD45RA+ positively selected. Receptors were obtained from a man between 18 and 29 years old in good health. Some clones in this sample may be carry-over from other donors' samples.

The rearrangement joins TRBV5-1 to TRBJ1-1; possible D gene TRBD1, 6 bases. The CDR3 runs to 15 residues. Germline CDR1 reads SGHRS; CDR2 reads YFSETQ. The ends were cut back, 1 base at V and 6 bases at J, with 16 bases in the middle. This chain's CDR3 is CASSLLSGRGAEAFF. Here the CDR3 DNA reads TGCGCCAGCAGCTTGCTTTCCGGCAGGGGAGCTGAAGCTTTCTTT. The full variable domain, with the rest looked up from reference TRBV5-1 and TRBJ1-1, is KAGVTQTPRYLIKTRGQQVTLSCSPISGHRSVSWYQQTPGQGLQFLFEYFSETQRNKGNFPGRFSGRQFSNSRSEMNVSTLELGDSALYLCASSLLSGRGAEAFFGQGTRLTVV.

The rearrangement links TRBV7-8 to TRBJ2-7; 8 nucleotides align to TRBD2. The CDR3 runs 14 residues. V trimming: 1 base; J trimming: 3 bases; junction bases outside the gene matches: 2. Germline V gives CDR1 SGHVS, CDR2 FQNEAQ. The CDR3 DNA reads as TGTGCCAGCAGCTTAGGAGCGGGAGTCTACGAGCAGTACTTC. Amino acids: CASSLGAGVYEQYF.

This clone was observed once. The chain carries TRBV18 and TRBJ1-1; D gene ambiguous. Germline-derived CDR1 and CDR2 are KGHSH and LQKENI. Trimming pared 3 bases from V and 3 bases from J, leaving 17 bases between. This CDR3 comprises 16 residues. The CDR3 reads CASSPLSGKWDTEAFF. CDR3 nucleotides: TGTGCCAGCTCACCCCTTTCGGGGAAATGGGACACTGAAGCTTTCTTT.

The CDR3 nucleotides are TGTGCCAGCAGGACCCGGGCCTACAATGAGCAGTTCTTC. Its protein product is CASRTRAYNEQFF. The V and J genes are TRBV7-2 and TRBJ2-1; no reliable D call. Trimming pared 6 bases from V and 2 bases from J, leaving 8 bases between. The CDR3 extends over 13 amino acids. Germline V gene data show CDR1 as SGHTA and CDR2 as FQGNSA.

The chain uses TRBV7-2 and TRBJ1-4; D ambiguous. CDR3 length: 15 residues. Germline-derived CDR1 and CDR2 are SGHTA and FQGNSA. V lost 5 bases, J lost 0 bases, and 10 bases lay in between. CDR3 in amino acids: CASSQQRSTNEKLFF. The CDR3 region has the DNA TGTGCCAGCAGCCAGCAAAGATCAACTAATGAAAAACTGTTTTTT. The full variable domain, in which reference TRBV7-2 and TRBJ1-4 provide the parts outside the CDR3, is GAGVSQSPSNKVTEKGKDVELRCDPISGHTALYWYRQSLGQGLEFLIYFQGNSAPDKSGLPSDRFSAERTGGSVSTLTIQRTQQEDSAVYLCASSQQRSTNEKLFFGSGTQLSVL.

The rearrangement links TRBV11-2 to TRBJ2-3; D may be TRBD1 (6 bases). V lost 1 base, J lost 2 bases, and 13 bases lay in between. Germline lookup yields CDR1 SGHAT and CDR2 FQNNGV. CDR3 length: 16 amino acids. The CDR3 here is CASSLVVAGATDTQYF. CDR3 DNA sequence: TGTGCCAGCAGCTTAGTGGTGGCAGGGGCCACAGATACGCAGTATTTT.

With regard to this clone: The sample holds other DNA sequences that translate to the same CDR3. The chain combines TRBV7-2 with TRBJ2-5; possibly TRBD1 or TRBD2 for D (7 bases each). Germline V gene data show CDR1 as SGHTA and CDR2 as FQGNSA. The CDR3 has 14 residues. V dropped 0 bases and J dropped 5 bases, with 10 bases sitting between them. In nucleotides, the CDR3 is TGTGCCAGCAGCTTAGCGGGAGGGGGCGAGACCCAGTACTTC. Its protein product is CASSLAGGGETQYF.

This clone appeared a single time. V is TRBV11-2 and J is TRBJ1-3; D unclear. Per germline, CDR1 SGHAT and CDR2 FQNNGV. The CDR3 covers 16 residues. The V gene lost 1 base and the J gene lost 4 bases, with 14 bases spanning the gap. The CDR3 loop is CASSLAPLGTGNTIYF. For the CDR3, the DNA is TGTGCCAGCAGCTTAGCCCCTTTAGGAACGGGAAACACCATATATTTT.

This clone was seen a single time. V and J are TRBV28 and TRBJ1-1; D gene ambiguous. The V gene's germline CDR1 is MDHEN and CDR2 SYDVKM. The germline V and J ends were trimmed by 4 bases and 1 base, with 10 bases remaining between them. The CDR3 has 14 residues. CDR3 region: CASSSLGWNTEAFF. CDR3 DNA sequence: TGTGCCAGCAGTTCCCTTGGATGGAACACTGAAGCTTTCTTT.

Concerning this clone itself: In the same sample, other DNA sequences code for this CDR3. V usage is TRBV5-1 and J usage is TRBJ2-5; no clear D gene. Germline lookup yields CDR1 SGHRS and CDR2 YFSETQ. This CDR3 comprises 13 residues. V was cut by 0 bases and J by 4 bases, with 7 bases left in between. The CDR3 loop reads CASSLGAGETQYF. CDR3 DNA sequence: TGCGCCAGCAGCTTGGGGGCTGGAGAGACCCAGTACTTC.

The chain carries TRBV28 and TRBJ2-7; D perhaps matches TRBD1 (7 bases). V was cut by 5 bases and J by 5 bases, with 19 bases left in between. Germline V gene lookup returns CDR1 MDHEN and CDR2 SYDVKM. The CDR3 covers 15 residues. Here the CDR3 reads CASSMLRGDRNEQYF. In DNA form, the CDR3 reads TGTGCCAGCAGTATGCTCAGGGGGGACAGAAACGAGCAGTACTTC.

This clone was observed a few times. V gene TRBV5-1 combines with J gene TRBJ2-2; tentatively, D is TRBD1 (6 bases). The CDR3 covers 14 residues. The germline V and J ends were trimmed by 6 bases and 5 bases, with 14 bases remaining between them. Germline CDR1 SGHRS, CDR2 YFSETQ. Here the CDR3 DNA reads TGCGCCAGCAACCAGGGGATAGGAACCGGGGAGCTGTTTTTT. Translated: CASNQGIGTGELFF. The complete variable domain, with remaining parts taken from reference TRBV5-1 and TRBJ2-2, reads KAGVTQTPRYLIKTRGQQVTLSCSPISGHRSVSWYQQTPGQGLQFLFEYFSETQRNKGNFPGRFSGRQFSNSRSEMNVSTLELGDSALYLCASNQGIGTGELFFGEGSRLTVL.

This clone occurred once. Other DNA sequences in this sample translate to the same CDR3. The CDR3 DNA reads TGTGCCAGCAGCTTGACCACAGATACGCAGTATTTT. The encoded protein is CASSLTTDTQYF. The genes are TRBV28 and TRBJ2-3, with unresolved D. The germline gives CDR1 MDHEN, CDR2 SYDVKM. The V and J ends lost 6 bases and 2 bases respectively, with 6 bases between them. The CDR3 sequence is 12 residues long.

The chain carries TRBV2 and TRBJ2-3; D gene uncertain. The CDR3 loop spans 14 amino acids. Trimming pared 2 bases from V and 1 base from J, leaving 7 bases between. Germline CDR1 reads SNHLY; CDR2 reads FYNNEI. The CDR3 DNA is TGTGCCAGCAGTGAACAGGTGGGCACAGATACGCAGTATTTT. Amino acid sequence: CASSEQVGTDTQYF.

The chain employs TRBV30 and TRBJ1-2; a possible D gene is TRBD1 (5 bases). Trimming removed 4 bases at V and 0 bases at J, with 9 bases between. This CDR3 contains 13 residues. The germline gives CDR1 GTSNPN, CDR2 SVGIG (reference sequence). The CDR3 is CAWILGANYGYTF. The CDR3 bases are TGTGCCTGGATATTAGGGGCTAACTATGGCTACACCTTC.

CDR3 region: CASSLNGRAGTGELFF. The CDR3 bases are TGTGCCAGCAGCTTAAACGGGAGGGCGGGCACCGGGGAGCTGTTTTTT. V gene TRBV7-3 combines with J gene TRBJ2-2; 8 bases fit TRBD2. Germline lookup yields CDR1 SGHTA and CDR2 FQGTGA. V dropped 1 base and J dropped 4; count of bases not matched to a gene: 5. The CDR3 runs to 16 residues.

The rearrangement joins TRBV7-9 to TRBJ2-3; D possibly corresponds to TRBD2 (6 bases). CDR1 SEHNR and CDR2 FQNEAQ come from the germline V gene (reference sequence). The V and J ends lost 5 bases and 1 base respectively, with 16 bases between them. CDR3 size: 16 residues. CDR3 sequence (DNA): TGTGCCAGCAGCCCCTCTGGTTGGGGGGGCACAGATACGCAGTATTTT. It yields the protein CASSPSGWGGTDTQYF.

The chain carries TRBV7-2 and TRBJ1-1, with D uncertain. CDR1 is SGHTA and CDR2 is FQGNSA in the germline V gene. V was cut by 2 bases and J by 0 bases, with 10 bases left in between. This CDR3 region has 15 residues. The CDR3: CASSLLTGLNTEAFF. The DNA for the CDR3 is TGTGCCAGCAGCTTATTGACCGGCCTGAACACTGAAGCTTTCTTT.

This chain connects TRBV5-6 to TRBJ2-7; 10 bases are shared with TRBD1. With V trimmed by 4 bases and J by 4 bases, 5 bases remained unmatched. CDR1 is SGHDT, CDR2 YYEEEE, per germline. The CDR3 sequence is 14 residues long. As DNA, the CDR3 is TGTGCCAGCAGCCTGAAGGGACAGGGGTACGAGCAGTACTTC. Its protein product is CASSLKGQGYEQYF.